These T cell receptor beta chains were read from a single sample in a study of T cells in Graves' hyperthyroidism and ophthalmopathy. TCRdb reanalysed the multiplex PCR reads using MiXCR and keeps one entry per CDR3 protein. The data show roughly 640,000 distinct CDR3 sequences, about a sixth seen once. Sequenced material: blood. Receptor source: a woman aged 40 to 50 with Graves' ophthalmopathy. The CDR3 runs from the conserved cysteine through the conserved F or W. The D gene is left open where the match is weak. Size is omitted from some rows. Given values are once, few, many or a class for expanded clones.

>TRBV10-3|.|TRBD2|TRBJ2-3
TGTGCCATCAGTGCGGAACTAGCGGGAGAATTTAATACGCAGTATTTT
CAISAELAGEFNTQYF
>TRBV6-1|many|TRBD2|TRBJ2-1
TGTGCCAGCAGGGGGTCGGGCGGGGGGGCCTGGTCCTACAATGAGCAGTTCTTC
CASRGSGGGAWSYNEQFF
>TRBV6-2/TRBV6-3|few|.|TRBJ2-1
TGTGCCAGCAGTTCCAGGGTACCGGGCAATGAGCAGTTCTTC
CASSSRVPGNEQFF
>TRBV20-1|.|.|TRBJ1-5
TGCAGTGCAGAACAGGGTGGAACGCCCCAGCATTTT
CSAEQGGTPQHF
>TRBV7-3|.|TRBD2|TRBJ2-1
TGTGCCAGCAGCCTAGGACTAGCGGGAAGCAATGAGCAGTTCTTC
CASSLGLAGSNEQFF
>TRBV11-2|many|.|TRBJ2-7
TGTGCCAGCAGGTCTGGACTCCCCTACGAGCAGTACTTC
CASRSGLPYEQYF
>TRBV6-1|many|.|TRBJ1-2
TGTGCCAGCAGTCCAGGGGCCCTGATATTGGATGGCTACACCTTC
CASSPGALILDGYTF
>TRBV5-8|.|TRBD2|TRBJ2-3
TGTGCCAGCAGTTATACCACCGGGACTAGCGGGCAAACTAGCACAGATACGCAGTATTTT
CASSYTTGTSGQTSTDTQYF
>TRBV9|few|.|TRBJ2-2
TGTGCCAGCAGCGAGGGAGATCACCGGGAGCTGTTTTTT
CASSEGDHRELFF
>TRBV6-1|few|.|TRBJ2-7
TGTGCCAGCAGTGGCTGGAACTACGAGCAGTACTTC
CASSGWNYEQYF
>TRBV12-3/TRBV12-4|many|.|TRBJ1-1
TGTGCCAGCAGCCGGGAACAGTCCACTGAAGCTTTCTTT
CASSREQSTEAFF
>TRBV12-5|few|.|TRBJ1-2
TGTGCTAGTGGTTTGGCAGTTGGAGTTTATGGCTACACCTTC
CASGLAVGVYGYTF
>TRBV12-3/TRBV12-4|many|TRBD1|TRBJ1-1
TGTGCCAGCAGTTTGGGACAGGGGGGGAATGAAGCTTTCTTT
CASSLGQGGNEAFF
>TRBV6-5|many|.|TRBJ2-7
TGTGCCAGCAGTTACCGCCCCGGGACGGCTAGCTACGAGCAGTACTTC
CASSYRPGTASYEQYF
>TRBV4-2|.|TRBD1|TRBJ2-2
TGTGCCAGCAGCCAATCTGGGGACAGATACACCGGGGAGCTGTTTTTT
CASSQSGDRYTGELFF
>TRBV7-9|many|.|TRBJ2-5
TGTGCCAGCAGCCCATACTCTGGGGGCGGGGAGTCGAAGACCCAGTACTTC
CASSPYSGGGESKTQYF
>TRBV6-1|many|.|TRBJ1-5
TGTGCCACCGTTGAGGGGAATAGCAATCAGCCCCAGCATTTT
CATVEGNSNQPQHF
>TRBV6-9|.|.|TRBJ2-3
TGTGCCAGCAGTTCACTTCAATTAATAGCGGATGTCGCAGATACGCAGTATTTT
CASSSLQLIADVADTQYF
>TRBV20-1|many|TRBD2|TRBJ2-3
TGCAGTGCTCGAAGCGGGCGGGGGGACACAGATACGCAGTATTTT
CSARSGRGDTDTQYF
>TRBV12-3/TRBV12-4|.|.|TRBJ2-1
TGTGCCAGCAGTTTACGGCCCGGCTCCTACAATGAGCAGTTCTTC
CASSLRPGSYNEQFF
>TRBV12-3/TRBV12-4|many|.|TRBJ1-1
TGTGCCAGCAGGAGGAACTTGGACACTGAAGCTTTCTTT
CASRRNLDTEAFF
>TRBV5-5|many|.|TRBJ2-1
TGTGCCAGCAGCTTGACTATCAATGAGCAGTTCTTC
CASSLTINEQFF
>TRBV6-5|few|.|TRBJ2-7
TGTGCCAGCAGTTATGGGGGGGCCGACGAGCAGTACTTC
CASSYGGADEQYF
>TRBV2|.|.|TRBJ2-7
TGTGCCAGCAGTGAGGTCTACCGGGGCGAGCAGTACTTC
CASSEVYRGEQYF
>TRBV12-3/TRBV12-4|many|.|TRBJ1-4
TGTGCCAGCAGTTTAAGGGTCGACTATGAAAAACTGTTTTTT
CASSLRVDYEKLFF
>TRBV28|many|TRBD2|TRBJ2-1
TGTGCCAGCAGTTTGACTAGCGGGATGGGACGTAATGAGCAGTTCTTC
CASSLTSGMGRNEQFF
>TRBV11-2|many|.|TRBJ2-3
TGTGCCAGCAGCTTATTCAGGGGGGCGACAGATACGCAGTATTTT
CASSLFRGATDTQYF
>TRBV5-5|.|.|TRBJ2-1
TGTGCCAGCAGCTTGGCAGGGAACCACAATGAGCAGTTCTTC
CASSLAGNHNEQFF
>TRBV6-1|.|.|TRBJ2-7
TGTGCCAGCAGCACCTTCCCTCGGACCGAGCAGTACTTC
CASSTFPRTEQYF
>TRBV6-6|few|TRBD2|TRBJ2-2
TGTGCCAGCAGTTACTCGGTGCTAGCGGGGGGGGGCGGGGAGCTGTTTTTT
CASSYSVLAGGGGELFF
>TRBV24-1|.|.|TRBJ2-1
TGTGCCACCAGTGATTCTACCGGCGGATCCTACAATGAGCAGTTCTTC
CATSDSTGGSYNEQFF
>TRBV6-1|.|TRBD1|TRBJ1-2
TGTGCCAGCAGCCGTTCCGGGACAGGGGGCGTCGGCTACACCTTC
CASSRSGTGGVGYTF
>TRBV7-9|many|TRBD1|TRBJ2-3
TGTGCGGGGACAGACACAGATACGCAGTATTTT
CAGTDTDTQYF
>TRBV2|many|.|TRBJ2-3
TGTGCCAGCAGTGATTTTTTAACAGATACGCAGTATTTT
CASSDFLTDTQYF
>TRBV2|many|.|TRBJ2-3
TGTGCCAGCAGTGATACAGGACTGGCTACGCAGTATTTT
CASSDTGLATQYF
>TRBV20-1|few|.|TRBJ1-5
TGCAGTGCCCTCCCTGATAGCAATCAGCCCCAGCATTTT
CSALPDSNQPQHF
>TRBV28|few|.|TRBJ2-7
TGTGCCAGCAGTTTTAGGGGAGCCTCCTACGAGCAGTACTTC
CASSFRGASYEQYF
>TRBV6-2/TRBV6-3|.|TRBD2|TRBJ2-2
TGTGCCAGCGCTACTACGGGACTAGCGGCAACCGGGGAGCTGTTTTTT
CASATTGLAATGELFF
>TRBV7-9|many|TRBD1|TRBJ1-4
TGTGCCAGCAGGCATGGGACAGGGAATGAAAAACTGTTTTTT
CASRHGTGNEKLFF
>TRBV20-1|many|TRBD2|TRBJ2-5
TGCAGTGCTAGAGACACTGGACTAGCGGGAGCTGAGACCCAGTACTTC
CSARDTGLAGAETQYF
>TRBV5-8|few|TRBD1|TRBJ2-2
TGTGCCAGCAGCTCGTTGTCAGGGGGCCCCGGGGAGCTGTTTTTT
CASSSLSGGPGELFF
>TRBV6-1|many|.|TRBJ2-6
TGTGCCAGCAGTGGTACAGGAGATGGGGCCAACGTCCTGACTTTC
CASSGTGDGANVLTF
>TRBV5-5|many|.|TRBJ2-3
TGTGCCAGCAGCTTGGCCCCGGCGTCCGGGGGCACCGATACGCAGTATTTT
CASSLAPASGGTDTQYF
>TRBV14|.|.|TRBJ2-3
TGTGCCAGCAGCCAAGATTACTTAGGGGGTTGGACAGATACGCAGTATTTT
CASSQDYLGGWTDTQYF
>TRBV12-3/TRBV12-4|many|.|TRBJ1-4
TGTGCCAGCAGTTTAAACAGGGCGAATGAAAAACTGTTTTTT
CASSLNRANEKLFF
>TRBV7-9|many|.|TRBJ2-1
TGTGCCAGCAGCCTACCCGGGGGACCCTACAATGAGCAGTTCTTC
CASSLPGGPYNEQFF
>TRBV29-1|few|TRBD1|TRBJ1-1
TGCAGCGTATTAGGACAGGGCATGAACACTGAAGCTTTCTTT
CSVLGQGMNTEAFF
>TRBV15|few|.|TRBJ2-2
TGTGCCACCAGCAGAGAAGTCGGCAGGGACACCGGGGAGCTGTTTTTT
CATSREVGRDTGELFF
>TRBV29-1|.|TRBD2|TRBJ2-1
TGCAGCGTTGAAGGCGCCAGCGGGAGGTGGTTGAATGAGCAGTTCTTC
CSVEGASGRWLNEQFF
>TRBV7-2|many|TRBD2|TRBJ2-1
TGTGCCAGCAGCCCTGCCGCCCTAGCGGAATACAATGAGCAGTTCTTC
CASSPAALAEYNEQFF
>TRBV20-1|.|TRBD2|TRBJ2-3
TGCAGTGCTAGAGACCCGGGACTAGACGTAGATACGCAGTATTTT
CSARDPGLDVDTQYF
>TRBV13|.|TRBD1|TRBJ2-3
TGTGCCAGCAGCAGAGGACAGGGTCAAGGGACGCAGTATTTT
CASSRGQGQGTQYF
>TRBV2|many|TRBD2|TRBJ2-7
TGTGCCAGCAGCCCCCACCGTGTGACTAGCGGGAGCAGGCAGTACTTC
CASSPHRVTSGSRQYF
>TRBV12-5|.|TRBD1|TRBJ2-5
TGTGCTAGTGGCCAGGGACAGGCCTACCAAGAGACCCAGTACTTC
CASGQGQAYQETQYF
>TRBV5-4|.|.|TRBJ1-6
TGTGCCAGCAGCTTGGCCAGGAGGGATTCACCCCTCCACTTT
CASSLARRDSPLHF
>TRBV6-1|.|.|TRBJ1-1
TGTGCCAGCAGTTATTCACTCTTACAAATGAACACTGAAGCTTTCTTT
CASSYSLLQMNTEAFF
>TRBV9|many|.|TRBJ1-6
TGTGCCAGCAGCCCACGGGACGGGGCGAATTCACCCCTCCACTTT
CASSPRDGANSPLHF
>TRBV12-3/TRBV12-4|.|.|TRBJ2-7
TGTGCCAGCACCCTAGCCCACAGGCCTTACGAGCAGTACTTC
CASTLAHRPYEQYF
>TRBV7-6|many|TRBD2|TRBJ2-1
TGTGCCAGCAGCCGGCTACAGGGGACTAGCGTATACAATGAGCAGTTCTTC
CASSRLQGTSVYNEQFF